The text below deals with one T cell receptor (beta chain). As handled by the study authors: The authors estimated nucleated cell counts from reference gene primer amplification. Method: immunoSEQ multiplex PCR; TCRdb's copy keeps in-frame clones and lacks some. For V, J and clone size, that table is used; D and trimming come from the DNA. The sample shows 250,000 to 400,000 clones, around 86% of them seen only once. The sample belongs to a study of blood T cell repertoires in COVID-19. Looking at the study overall: Acute-phase and convalescent COVID-19 samples originated in the United States, Italy and Spain. Sources were T cells, B-cell-depleted T cells, or PBMCs; the material itself was cDNA or gDNA.

Between the trimmed V and J ends, which lost 6 bases and 0 bases, there was a span of 9 bases. CDR3 length: 15 amino acids. Germline CDR1 ENHRY, CDR2 SYGVKD. The sample taken for sequencing was peripheral blood. The chain employs TRBV10-3 and TRBJ2-6; D remains unclear. The receptor comes from a man between 50 and 59 years old with active or convalescent COVID-19. The CDR3 spells CAISSLFSGANVLTF. In nucleotides, the CDR3 is TGTGCCATCAGCTCGTTATTCTCTGGGGCCAACGTCCTGACTTTC.